These T cell receptor beta chains were read from a single sample in a study of OX40 agonist ivuxolimab in advanced cancers. Clones were sequenced by immunoSEQ multiplex PCR, and TCRdb holds only the in-frame ones, with some missing. Of 55,000 to 70,000 clones listed, around 86% are singletons. The sequenced sample was CD4+ or CD8+ T cells sorted from blood, obtained in a trial of the OX40 agonist ivuxolimab. These receptors all stem from an adult with an advanced solid tumor such as melanoma, head and neck, liver or kidney cancer. Both conserved end residues are part of each CDR3. The D gene is left open where the match is weak. Clone size is stated in some rows and not others, as once, few, many or a class when expanded.

>TRBD2|few|TRBJ2-1|TRBV5-1
TGCGCCAGCAGCCCGACTAGCGGGGGGGCGATTGAGCAGTTCTTC
CASSPTSGGAIEQFF
>.|once|TRBJ1-5|TRBV11-2
TGTGCCAGCAGCTTTTCTACAGATGGCAATCAGCCCCAGCATTTT
CASSFSTDGNQPQHF
>TRBD2|.|TRBJ2-1|TRBV9
TGTGCCAGCAGCGAGGGCCCCGGGGGGGGCATCTACAATGAGCAGTTCTTC
CASSEGPGGGIYNEQFF
>TRBD1|.|TRBJ1-1|TRBV5-4
TGTGCCAGCAGCCCGAGTCTACAGGGGGCCCCCTCGAACACTGAAGCTTTCTTT
CASSPSLQGAPSNTEAFF
>TRBD2|.|TRBJ2-2|TRBV9
TGTGCCAGCAGCCCGTGGGGCGGGGGATCTAGCGGGGAGCTGTTTTTT
CASSPWGGGSSGELFF
>TRBD1|.|TRBJ1-1|TRBV29-1
TGCAGCGCGCCACAGGGGGACCTCACTGAAGCTTTCTTT
CSAPQGDLTEAFF
>.|.|TRBJ1-2|TRBV6-1
TGTGCCAGCAGTGAACTCGGCGGAGTCTATGGCTACACCTTC
CASSELGGVYGYTF
>TRBD1|.|TRBJ2-7|TRBV30
TGTGCCTGGAGTGTCCGGCGAGGGGACAGGGGAACCTACAAGCAGTACTTC
CAWSVRRGDRGTYKQYF
>.|few|TRBJ1-2|TRBV10-3
TGTGCCATCAACCCGAGCGGGGGGTCCGGCTACACCTTC
CAINPSGGSGYTF
>TRBD2|.|TRBJ2-3|TRBV11-2
TGTGCCAGCAGCTTAAACGGGGGGGCCGCAGATACGCAGTATTTT
CASSLNGGAADTQYF
>TRBD1|.|TRBJ1-2|TRBV29-1
TGCAGCGGTACGGACAGGGACTATGGCTACACCTTC
CSGTDRDYGYTF
>.|.|TRBJ1-1|TRBV5-8
TGTGCCAGCAGCTTGGGGGAGCGGGGTTGGAACCTTGAAGCTTTCTTT
CASSLGERGWNLEAFF
>.|few|TRBJ1-3|TRBV18
TGTGCCAGCTCACCATTGGCGGAAACCTCTGGAAACACCATATATTTT
CASSPLAETSGNTIYF
>.|.|TRBJ2-1|TRBV5-1
TGCGCCAGCAGCTTGGTACAATACAATGAGCAGTTCTTC
CASSLVQYNEQFF
>.|.|TRBJ1-2|TRBV21-1
TGTGCCAGCAGCAAAGTCGACGGGGTCTATGGCTACACCTTC
CASSKVDGVYGYTF
>.|.|TRBJ1-6|TRBV7-8
TGTGCCAGCAGCTCGAGACCCAGGGATGTTTATCTCGGTTCACCCCTCCACTTT
CASSSRPRDVYLGSPLHF
>TRBD1|.|TRBJ2-3|TRBV9
TGTGCCAGCAGCACACGACAGGGGCGGGGCACAGATACGCAGTATTTT
CASSTRQGRGTDTQYF
>TRBD1|.|TRBJ1-3|TRBV30
TGTGCCTGTCCCGGGACAGGGGCTTCTGGAAACACCATATATTTT
CACPGTGASGNTIYF
>.|.|TRBJ1-2|TRBV7-3
TGTGCCAGCATCCTGCTTGCACAAGTCTATGGCTACACCTTC
CASILLAQVYGYTF
>.|.|TRBJ2-3|TRBV15
TGTGCCACCAGCAGAGAACCCGGAGATACGCAGTATTTT
CATSREPGDTQYF
>.|.|TRBJ2-1|TRBV6-4
TGTGCCAGCAGATCACACTTGTTTTTTTACAATGAGCAGTTCTTC
CASRSHLFFYNEQFF
>.|.|TRBJ2-1|TRBV28
TGTGCCAGCAGGTTCGAGACTGCTAGCTCCTACAATGAGCAGTTCTTC
CASRFETASSYNEQFF
>.|.|TRBJ2-7|TRBV7-2
TGTGCCAGCAGCTTGAAGGTAATCTACGAGCAGTACTTC
CASSLKVIYEQYF
>.|.|TRBJ2-3|TRBV18
TGTGCCAGCTCACCACCGGGGGCCGATACGCAGTATTTT
CASSPPGADTQYF
>TRBD1|.|TRBJ2-2|TRBV29-1
TGCAGCGTTGTGATGGGACAGAGTAACACCGGGGAGCTGTTTTTT
CSVVMGQSNTGELFF
>.|.|TRBJ1-6|TRBV5-4
TGTGCCAGCAGCCCCCCCGGGAGCTCCTATAATTCACCCCTCCACTTT
CASSPPGSSYNSPLHF
>.|.|TRBJ1-1|TRBV15
TGTGCCACCAGCAACTGGAACAGGAACACTGAAGCTTTCTTT
CATSNWNRNTEAFF
>TRBD2|.|TRBJ2-1|TRBV28
TGTGCCAGCAGGTTACTTTGGGGGGGAGTCTACAATGAGCAGTTCTTC
CASRLLWGGVYNEQFF
>TRBD1|once|TRBJ1-2|TRBV18
TGTGCCAGCTCACCCGGGACAGGGGATTTCTATGGCTACACCTTC
CASSPGTGDFYGYTF
>.|.|TRBJ1-4|TRBV28
TGTGCCAGCAGTTCGGTAGGGGAAACTGAAAAACTGTTTTTT
CASSSVGETEKLFF
>.|.|TRBJ1-5|TRBV6-5
TGTGCCAGCAGTTCGCGAACGGGGGCAAGAACGCCCCAGCATTTT
CASSSRTGARTPQHF
>TRBD1|.|TRBJ1-4|TRBV7-9
TGTGCCAGCAGCCCGAGGACAGGGGTCTCAACTAATGAAAAACTGTTTTTT
CASSPRTGVSTNEKLFF
>.|.|TRBJ1-5|TRBV6-1
TGTGCCAGCAGTGGCCTCCGGGGGTACGTTCAGCCCCAGCATTTT
CASSGLRGYVQPQHF
>.|.|TRBJ2-5|TRBV30
TGTGCCTGGGGTAGAGGTGGGGGGCTCGGGGAGACCCAGTACTTC
CAWGRGGGLGETQYF
>.|.|TRBJ1-3|TRBV4-2
TGTGCCAGCAGCCAAGATCAGACCAACTCTGGAAACACCATATATTTT
CASSQDQTNSGNTIYF
>.|.|TRBJ2-7|TRBV7-2
TGTGCCAGCAGCTTAGTAGTATTTCACAGGGTCTTATCCTCCTACGAGCAGTACTTC
CASSLVVFHRVLSSYEQYF
>TRBD2|.|TRBJ2-2|TRBV7-3
TGTGCCAGCAGCTTAGCTAGCGGGGCAAACACCGGGGAGCTGTTTTTT
CASSLASGANTGELFF
>TRBD1|.|TRBJ2-5|TRBV7-2
TGTGCCAGCAGTACTGGACAGGGGGGAGAGACCCAGTACTTC
CASSTGQGGETQYF
>TRBD2|once|TRBJ2-7|TRBV7-2
TGTGCCAGCAGCCGCTTGGAGCGGGGGGACGAGCAGTACTTC
CASSRLERGDEQYF
>TRBD1|.|TRBJ1-2|TRBV6-5
TGTGCCAGCAGTTCACTACAGGGGCCTGGCTACACCTTC
CASSSLQGPGYTF
>TRBD1|.|TRBJ2-5|TRBV18
TGTGCCAGCTCACCACAGATGGGACAGGGGCCAGAGACCCAGTACTTC
CASSPQMGQGPETQYF
>.|.|TRBJ2-5|TRBV19
TGTGCCAGTAGTCTCCCGGGGACAAAGAAAGAGACCCAGTACTTC
CASSLPGTKKETQYF
>TRBD1|.|TRBJ1-6|TRBV7-2
TGTGCCAGCAGCTTAAGACAGGGCAATTCACCCCTCCACTTT
CASSLRQGNSPLHF